Each of the 15 T cell receptor beta chains below was sequenced from the same sample in a study of chemoradiotherapy in HPV16-positive cancers (dated by TCRdb to between 2021 and 2024). Libraries were made using the immunoSEQ multiplex PCR assay. The table comes from immuneACCESS by way of TCRdb, which keeps in-frame sequences with V and J called. Part of the clones is missing from these tables; in studies checked, under half for an unresolved V gene and the rest for unknown reasons. In this sample the table shows around 8,800 clones, around 75% of which occur a single time. Together, the top ten hold roughly 38% of the sample. The specimen was tumor tissue, collected from a patient who underwent chemoradiotherapy. The receptors shown here come from a human donor with HPV-associated anogenital cancer.

This clone was found once. The chain is built from TRBV7-8 and TRBJ1-5; 9 bases fit TRBD1. Germline V gene lookup returns CDR1 SGHVS and CDR2 FQNEAQ. The J segment lost 3 bases and the V segment lost 1 base, leaving 7 bases of the junction unmatched. The length of the CDR3 is 17 residues. The CDR3 sequence: CASSLGGGTGLNQPQHF. The DNA for the CDR3 is TGTGCCAGCAGCTTAGGGGGGGGGACAGGGCTCAATCAGCCCCAGCATTTT. The variable domain in full, completed from reference TRBV7-8 and TRBJ1-5, reads GAGVSQSPRYKVAKRGQDVALRCDPISGHVSLFWYQQALGQGPEFLTYFQNEAQLDKSGLPSDRFFAERPEGSVSTLKIQRTQQEDSAVYLCASSLGGGTGLNQPQHFGDGTRLSIL.

The chain uses TRBV27 and TRBJ2-1; TRBD2 aligns across 8 bases. The V gene's germline CDR1 is MNHEY and CDR2 SMNVEV (reference sequence). The CDR3 has 16 amino acids. V shed 1 base, J shed 4 bases, and the junction held 6 bases outside the gene matches. The CDR3 DNA reads as TGTGCCAGCAGTTTATTGGCGGGGGGATGGTACAATGAGCAGTTCTTC. It codes for CASSLLAGGWYNEQFF.

The gene calls are TRBV7-2 and TRBJ2-5; 7 bases fit TRBD1. Losses at the gene ends were 4 bases for V and 3 bases for J; bases not matched to a gene: 2. Germline V lookup: CDR1 SGHTA, CDR2 FQGNSA. The CDR3 spans 13 residues. DNA for the CDR3: TGTGCCAGCAGCTGGGGACAGAAAGAGACCCAGTACTTC. Translating it yields CASSWGQKETQYF.

The chain employs TRBV7-2 and TRBJ2-7; maybe TRBD2 (7 bases). The germline V gene encodes CDR1 SGHTA and CDR2 FQGNSA. This CDR3 contains 15 residues. V was cut by 5 bases and J by 7 bases, with 21 bases left in between. CDR3 sequence: CASSRILGGQGEQYF. CDR3 DNA: TGTGCCAGCAGCCGGATTCTGGGGGGGCAGGGGGAGCAGTACTTC.

The chain couples TRBV4-1 to TRBJ1-1; unclear D gene. The CDR3 extends over 14 amino acids. The ends were cut back, 5 bases at V and 1 base at J, with 11 bases in the middle. CDR1 is MGHRA and CDR2 is YSYEKL in the germline V gene. CDR3 sequence (DNA): TGCGCCAGCAGCGGGCGCGGGCCGAACACTGAAGCTTTCTTT. It specifies CASSGRGPNTEAFF.

The chain's CDR3 is CASSVATDSTGYTF. The CDR3, as DNA: TGTGCCAGCAGCGTAGCGACTGACTCCACTGGCTACACCTTC. V gene TRBV9 combines with J gene TRBJ1-2; no reliable D call. The CDR3 covers 14 residues. Germline V gene sequence: CDR1 SGDLS, CDR2 YYNGEE. Trimming took off 0 bases at V and 7 bases at J, with 13 bases between the two ends.

J is TRBJ2-7 and V is TRBV18, with 10 bases fitting TRBD1. The CDR3 has 16 residues. J lost 3 bases, V lost 6 bases, and 11 bases had no gene match. Germline V gene sequence: CDR1 KGHSH, CDR2 LQKENI. This CDR3 is CASSLSGTGVSYEQYF. The CDR3 bases are TGTGCCAGCTCGCTCTCCGGGACAGGGGTGAGCTACGAGCAGTACTTC.

The V and J genes are TRBV29-1 and TRBJ1-1, with 10 bases matching TRBD1. Germline V gene lookup returns CDR1 SQVTM and CDR2 ANQGSEA. This CDR3 has 13 residues. The ends lost 7 bases at V and 5 bases at J; junction bases unmatched: 7. CDR3 amino acids: CSGTGGRSTEAFF. In DNA, the CDR3 is TGCAGCGGGACAGGGGGTAGGAGTACTGAAGCTTTCTTT.

This chain links TRBV9 with TRBJ1-2; D is undetermined. Germline assignment: CDR1 SGDLS and CDR2 YYNGEE. Trimming shortened V by 4 bases and J by 6 bases, and 13 bases separated the two germline ends. The CDR3 has 13 residues. This CDR3 reads CASSPAGSHGYTF. The CDR3 DNA reads as TGTGCCAGCAGCCCTGCGGGAAGTCATGGCTACACCTTC.

This chain joins TRBV6-5 and TRBJ1-1; the D gene is possibly TRBD1 (5 bases). The V gene's germline CDR1 is MNHEY and CDR2 SVGAGI. The CDR3 loop spans 13 amino acids. V was shortened by 7 bases and J by 1 base, with 10 bases between the two germline ends. Written as DNA, the CDR3 is TGTGCCAGCAACTTCGGACAGAACACTGAAGCTTTCTTT. It encodes CASNFGQNTEAFF.

V gene TRBV6-6 combines with J gene TRBJ2-1; D remains unclear. With 6 bases removed from V and 7 bases from J, the gap between germline ends came to 13 bases. Germline-derived CDR1 and CDR2 are MNHNY and SVGAGI (reference sequence). The length of the CDR3 is 13 residues. The CDR3: CASSGYMGNEQFF. CDR3 sequence (DNA): TGTGCCAGCAGCGGCTACATGGGGAATGAGCAGTTCTTC.

The table lists this clone with a few counts. The chain couples TRBV2 to TRBJ1-2; 8 nucleotides align to TRBD1. Germline-derived CDR1 and CDR2 are SNHLY and FYNNEI. The CDR3 has 13 residues. Trimming took 3 bases from V and 7 from J; bases not matched to a gene: 4. The CDR3 sequence is CASSDRGRSGYTF. The CDR3 DNA follows: TGTGCCAGCAGTGACAGGGGGCGCAGTGGCTACACCTTC.

A few counts support this clone. The chain carries TRBV9 and TRBJ1-6; the match to TRBD1 covers 8 bases. The CDR3 length is 14 residues. V lost 2 bases and J lost 9; bases outside the gene matches: 4. Germline-derived CDR1 and CDR2 are SGDLS and YYNGEE. The CDR3 nucleotides are TGTGCCAGCAGCGTTTCAGGGGGCGGTTCACCCCTCCACTTT. It codes for CASSVSGGGSPLHF.

V is TRBV7-9 and J is TRBJ1-1; no reliable D call. The germline gives CDR1 SEHNR, CDR2 FQNEAQ (reference sequence). V lost 2 bases, J lost 1 base, and 20 bases lay in between. This CDR3 contains 18 residues. The CDR3: CASSLFAGSRFPNTEAFF. The CDR3 nucleotides are TGTGCCAGCAGCTTATTCGCCGGGTCCCGATTCCCGAACACTGAAGCTTTCTTT. Using reference TRBV7-9 and TRBJ1-1 for the parts outside the CDR3, the full variable domain is DTGVSQNPRHKITKRGQNVTFRCDPISEHNRLYWYRQTLGQGPEFLTYFQNEAQLEKSRLLSDRFSAERPKGSFSTLEIQRTEQGDSAMYLCASSLFAGSRFPNTEAFFGQGTRLTVV.

In its sample, this clone was seen once. The chain has TRBV9 and TRBJ2-7; 7 bases map to TRBD1. Germline loops: CDR1 SGDLS, CDR2 YYNGEE. The CDR3 is 17 amino acids. After removal of 4 bases from V and 2 bases from J, the junction contained 15 bases not matched to a gene. The CDR3 sequence: CASSLCPWDSGTYEQYV. In nucleotides, the CDR3 is TGTGCCAGCAGCCTCTGCCCATGGGACAGTGGGACCTACGAGCAGTACGTC.